The 14 T cell receptor beta chains below were found in one sample sequenced in a study of response to subunit inactivated influenza vaccine. Via MiXCR, TCRdb re-called the RT-PCR reads, giving one row per CDR3 protein. The data show hundreds of thousands of distinct CDR3 sequences, roughly 11% seen once. The sample in question was PBMCs from blood, obtained about 6 weeks after vaccination. The origin of the receptors is a man aged 50-60 years who received an inactivated influenza vaccine.

This chain uses TRBV28 with TRBJ1-5, with 9 bases fitting TRBD1. J was trimmed by 0 bases and V by 3 bases; bases with no gene match: 12. Germline CDR1 MDHEN, CDR2 SYDVKM. This CDR3 has 19 amino acids. CDR3 in amino acids: CASSFPSGQGIYSNQPQHF. In DNA form, the CDR3 reads TGTGCCAGCAGTTTCCCCTCGGGACAGGGTATCTATAGCAATCAGCCCCAGCATTTT.

The V gene is TRBV14, the J gene TRBJ2-2; D unclear. Trimming cost V 1 base and J 7 bases, with 7 bases left between them. Per the germline V gene, CDR1 is SGHDN and CDR2 is FVKESK. This CDR3 region has 13 residues. The CDR3 region is CASSQVVGGELFF. DNA for the CDR3: TGTGCCAGCAGCCAAGTCGTGGGCGGGGAGCTGTTTTTT.

This clonotype was seen many times. V gene TRBV20-1 combines with J gene TRBJ1-5, with a weak D call TRBD1 (6 bases). CDR1 is DFQATT and CDR2 is SNEGSKA in the germline V gene (reference sequence). This CDR3 is 13 amino acids long. Trimming took off 6 bases at V and 7 bases at J, with 16 bases between the two ends. As DNA, the CDR3 is TGCAGTGCCGGCGGGGGCGGGTTACAGCCCCAGCATTTT. This codes for CSAGGGGLQPQHF.

There are many counts of this clonotype. This chain connects TRBV7-6 to TRBJ2-1, with 9 bases lining up with TRBD2. The CDR3 runs 19 residues. Germline CDR1 SGHVS, CDR2 FNYEAQ. Trimming removed 5 bases from V and 1 base from J; junction bases left unmatched: 15. Here the CDR3 DNA reads TGTGCCAGCAGCCCGAGCCTTGGCGGGGGGGCCAGTTCCTACAATGAGCAGTTCTTC. Translating gives CASSPSLGGGASSYNEQFF. The complete variable domain, with remaining parts taken from reference TRBV7-6 and TRBJ2-1, reads GAGVSQSPRYKVTKRGQDVALRCDPISGHVSLYWYRQALGQGPEFLTYFNYEAQQDKSGLPNDRFSAERPEGSISTLTIQRTEQRDSAMYRCASSPSLGGGASSYNEQFFGPGTRLTVL.

This clonotype came up a few times. The chain recombines TRBV5-1 with TRBJ2-3; TRBD1 aligns across 11 bases. The trim removed 4 bases at V and 0 bases at J, leaving 7 bases unmatched. The CDR3 runs 17 residues. Germline V gene lookup returns CDR1 SGHRS and CDR2 YFSETQ. The CDR3 protein is CASSGGQGVVSTDTQYF. In DNA form, the CDR3 reads TGCGCCAGCAGCGGGGGACAGGGGGTTGTGAGCACAGATACGCAGTATTTT.

This clonotype came up many times. The chain is built from TRBV29-1 and TRBJ2-3; TRBD1 matches at 7 bases. The CDR3 length is 15 residues. The V gene's germline CDR1 is SQVTM and CDR2 ANQGSEA. V shed 4 bases and J 0 bases; nucleotides not matched to a gene: 7. As DNA, the CDR3 is TGCAGCGTTGGTCAATGGGACAGAAGCACAGATACGCAGTATTTT. Translation: CSVGQWDRSTDTQYF.

This clonotype was detected a few times. The V and J genes are TRBV29-1 and TRBJ2-1, with 7 positions matching TRBD2. The V segment lost 6 bases and the J segment 7 bases; nucleotides outside the gene matches: 12. The CDR3 extends over 14 amino acids. The V gene's germline CDR1 is SQVTM and CDR2 ANQGSEA. The CDR3 is CSVFDYGTINEQFF. The CDR3 DNA reads as TGCAGCGTCTTTGACTACGGGACTATAAATGAGCAGTTCTTC.

This chain links TRBV29-1 with TRBJ2-5, with 7 bases identical to TRBD2. Germline CDR1 reads SQVTM; CDR2 reads ANQGSEA. The CDR3 length is 13 residues. The J segment lost 2 bases and the V segment lost 3 bases, leaving 3 bases of the junction unmatched. The CDR3 spells CSVDGGGQETQYF. The CDR3 nucleotides read TGCAGCGTTGATGGGGGGGGGCAAGAGACCCAGTACTTC.

The chain uses TRBV11-2 and TRBJ2-7; D ambiguous. The CDR3 loop spans 15 amino acids. Per the germline V gene, CDR1 is SGHAT and CDR2 is FQNNGV. The V gene lost 3 bases and the J gene lost 2 bases, with 14 bases spanning the gap. The CDR3 coding sequence is TGTGCCAGCAGCTTGATTCAGCATACCACCTACGAGCAGTACTTC. Translating gives CASSLIQHTTYEQYF.

This clonotype was counted at least ten times. The chain links TRBV20-1 to TRBJ2-7; D is possibly TRBD2 (6 bases). The V end lost 5 bases, the J end lost 2 bases, and 13 bases lay between the germline ends. This CDR3 is 13 amino acids long. The germline CDR1 and CDR2 sequences are DFQATT and SNEGSKA (reference sequence). In DNA form, the CDR3 reads TGCAGTGCTGGGAGGCCGGGGGCCTACGAGCAGTACTTC. Protein sequence: CSAGRPGAYEQYF.

CDR3 bases: TGCAGCGTTGAAGGAAGGACGGAGCGGAGGTCTGCTGAGCAGTTCTTC. Protein product: CSVEGRTERRSAEQFF. The rearrangement links TRBV29-1 to TRBJ2-1, with D perhaps TRBD2 (5 bases). Trimming took off 1 base at V and 9 bases at J, with 22 bases between the two ends. CDR1 is SQVTM, CDR2 ANQGSEA, per germline. CDR3 length: 16 amino acids.

This clonotype was seen only a few times. The chain carries TRBV28 and TRBJ2-7, with D possibly TRBD2 on 5 matching bases. The CDR3 runs to 13 residues. Germline-derived CDR1 and CDR2 are MDHEN and SYDVKM. Trimming left V 7 bases short and J 4 bases short, with 14 bases between. CDR3 residues: CASNPSLVYEQYF. In DNA form, the CDR3 reads TGTGCCAGCAACCCATCACTAGTTTACGAGCAGTACTTC.

This chain joins TRBV7-9 and TRBJ1-1, with TRBD1 matching 10 bases. CDR3 length: 14 amino acids. V shed 6 bases, J shed 3 bases, and the junction held 4 bases outside the gene matches. Germline CDR1 and CDR2: SEHNR and FQNEAQ (reference sequence). The CDR3 DNA follows: TGTGCCAGCAGTAGACAGGGGGCGGACACTGAAGCTTTCTTT. Translating it yields CASSRQGADTEAFF.

This clonotype was observed a handful of times. CDR3 amino acids: CSASGLAGDQETQYF. The CDR3 nucleotides read TGCAGTGCTAGTGGACTAGCGGGGGACCAAGAGACCCAGTACTTC. V usage is TRBV20-1 and J usage is TRBJ2-5; 13 bases agree with TRBD2. Germline CDR1 and CDR2: DFQATT and SNEGSKA (reference sequence). The CDR3 runs 15 residues. With 3 bases clipped from V and 0 bases from J, the junction kept 1 base outside the gene matches.